The 23 T cell receptor beta chains below were found in one sample sequenced in a study of blood T cells in healthy people across ages. Combining a sample-barcoded 5' primer with a J-beta primer mix, a second PCR ran for about 7 to 11 cycles. TCRdb reanalysed the 5' RACE reads using MiXCR and keeps one entry per CDR3 protein. The repertoire holds roughly 1.5 million distinct CDR3 sequences, about 42% seen once, with around 4% in the top ten. The sample taken for sequencing was blood. The receptors originated from a woman under 30 in good health.

This chain joins TRBV20-1 and TRBJ2-5; 8 bases align to TRBD1. The germline gives CDR1 DFQATT, CDR2 SNEGSKA (reference sequence). There are 17 residues in the CDR3. V shed 1 base and J 11 bases; nucleotides not matched to a gene: 21. This CDR3 reads CSARGIPGTGYYNEQYF. The CDR3 nucleotides are TGCAGTGCTAGAGGGATACCCGGGACAGGCTACTACAATGAGCAGTACTTC.

The chain couples TRBV29-1 to TRBJ1-2; D unresolved. V lost 7 bases, J lost 3 bases, and 12 bases lay in between. The V gene's germline CDR1 is SQVTM and CDR2 ANQGSEA. The CDR3 runs to 12 residues. The CDR3 loop reads CSGAGSDYGYTF. For the CDR3, the DNA is TGCAGCGGGGCCGGGAGCGACTATGGCTACACCTTC.

This clonotype was seen a handful of times. The chain has TRBV7-9 and TRBJ2-1; 9 bases agree with TRBD2. V lost 4 bases to trimming and J lost 6 bases; unmatched junction nucleotides: 4. Per the germline V gene, CDR1 is SEHNR and CDR2 is FQNEAQ (reference sequence). The CDR3 sequence is 14 residues long. CDR3 nucleotide sequence: TGTGCCAGCAGCTCGGGACTAGCTTTCAATGAGCAGTTCTTC. Amino acids: CASSSGLAFNEQFF.

The sample holds a few counts of this clonotype. The chain has TRBV4-3 and TRBJ1-5; D is unresolved. This CDR3 has 14 amino acids. Germline V gives CDR1 LGHNA, CDR2 YSLEER. V lost 0 bases, J lost 7 bases, and 10 bases lay in between. CDR3 residues: CASSQDLGWQPQHF. In DNA, the CDR3 is TGCGCCAGCAGCCAAGATCTGGGTTGGCAGCCCCAGCATTTT.

This clonotype was picked up a small number of times. This chain connects TRBV2 to TRBJ2-7; D uncertain. Deletions cut 3 bases from V and 3 bases from J, with 6 bases between. From germline, CDR1 is SNHLY and CDR2 FYNNEI. This CDR3 has 12 residues. CDR3 in amino acids: CASSDVGYEQYF. Written as DNA, the CDR3 is TGTGCCAGCAGTGATGTGGGCTACGAGCAGTACTTC.

The chain uses TRBV10-3 and TRBJ1-2, with 8 nucleotides matching TRBD1. V dropped 9 bases and J dropped 2; count of bases not matched to a gene: 8. Germline CDR1 ENHRY, CDR2 SYGVKD. The CDR3 runs 14 residues. The CDR3 DNA reads TGTGCCATTGGAACCGGGACAGGCAACTATGGCTACACCTTC. Encoded protein: CAIGTGTGNYGYTF.

The V gene is TRBV27, the J gene TRBJ2-3, with 8 bases aligning to TRBD2. In germline, CDR1 is MNHEY, CDR2 SMNVEV (reference sequence). The length of the CDR3 is 15 residues. V dropped 0 bases and J dropped 5; count of bases not matched to a gene: 4. The CDR3 DNA reads as TGTGCCAGCAGTTTATCTAGCGGGACGGTAGATACGCAGTATTTT. Its protein is CASSLSSGTVDTQYF.

The V call is TRBV24-1, the J call TRBJ2-1; 15 nucleotides match TRBD2. The J call is doubtful: the DNA matches TRBJ2-7 better. There are 20 residues in the CDR3. CDR1 is KGHDR, CDR2 SFDVKD, per germline. The DNA for the CDR3 is TGTGCCACCAGTCCCGGGACTAGCGGGAGGTCAGGGAGCTCCTACAATGAGCAGTACTTC. It is translated as CATSPGTSGRSGSSYNEQYF.

The chain recombines TRBV4-3 with TRBJ1-4; 8 nucleotides match TRBD1. V shed 4 bases, J shed 5 bases, and the junction held 6 bases outside the gene matches. Germline V CDR1 and CDR2: LGHNA, YSLEER. CDR3 length equals 15 residues. The CDR3 sequence: CASSPRQGINEKLFF. The CDR3 coding sequence is TGCGCCAGCAGCCCTAGACAGGGGATAAATGAAAAACTGTTTTTT.

This clonotype was observed a few times. V is TRBV2 and J is TRBJ2-3; a possible D gene is TRBD2 (5 bases). The CDR3 covers 14 residues. Germline loops: CDR1 SNHLY, CDR2 FYNNEI. V was pared by 4 bases and J by 2 bases, with 10 bases between. In DNA, the CDR3 is TGTGCCAGCAGTGGTGGACTGCACACAGATACGCAGTATTTT. This codes for CASSGGLHTDTQYF.

The CDR3 DNA follows: TGCAGTGCCCCGCCCCCTAGCGGGGCCTACGAGCAGTACTTC. Amino acid sequence: CSAPPPSGAYEQYF. The chain employs TRBV20-1 and TRBJ2-7; TRBD2 agrees at 9 bases. This CDR3 is 14 amino acids long. V gave up 6 bases and J gave up 2 bases; unmatched junction bases: 8. In germline, CDR1 is DFQATT, CDR2 SNEGSKA (reference sequence).

The chain joins TRBV12-3 or TRBV12-4 to TRBJ2-1; TRBD2 matches at 8 bases. The junction had 10 bases not matched to a gene; V was cut back by 5 bases and J by 7 bases. The CDR3 is 15 residues long. The CDR3, as DNA: TGTGCCAGCAGTGACCCGGGACTAGGCAGAAATGAGCAGTTCTTC. Encoded protein: CASSDPGLGRNEQFF.

The V gene is TRBV15, the J gene TRBJ1-4; no reliable D call. Germline-derived CDR1 and CDR2 are LNHNV and YYDKDF (reference sequence). This CDR3 region has 16 residues. The V gene lost 2 bases and the J gene lost 7 bases, with 17 bases spanning the gap. This chain's CDR3 is CATSRQGRASSEKLFF. In DNA form, the CDR3 reads TGTGCCACCAGCAGACAAGGAAGGGCGAGCTCTGAAAAACTGTTTTTT. Full variable domain (outside the CDR3, taken from reference TRBV15 and TRBJ1-4): DAMVIQNPRYQVTQFGKPVTLSCSQTLNHNVMYWYQQKSSQAPKLLFHYYDKDFNNEADTPDNFQSRRPNTSFCFLDIRSPGLGDTAMYLCATSRQGRASSEKLFFGSGTQLSVL.

V usage is TRBV4-2 and J usage is TRBJ2-3, with no clear D. In germline, CDR1 is LGHNA, CDR2 YNFKEQ. V lost 1 base to trimming and J lost 5 bases, with 7 bases between them. This CDR3 is built from 13 residues. The CDR3 region is CASSQGVGDTQYF. CDR3 coding DNA: TGTGCCAGCAGCCAAGGGGTTGGAGATACGCAGTATTTT.

The CDR3, as DNA: TGTGCCAGCAGCCCCCACCCCTCACCCTACGAGCAGTTCTTC. Translating it yields CASSPHPSPYEQFF. The V gene is TRBV4-2, the J gene TRBJ2-1; D is unclear. Germline lookup yields CDR1 LGHNA and CDR2 YNFKEQ. Trimming removed 4 bases at V and 10 bases at J, with 17 bases between. The CDR3 covers 14 residues.

This chain joins TRBV5-6 and TRBJ2-2; perhaps TRBD2 as D (5 bases). V lost 4 bases, J lost 5 bases, and 12 bases lay in between. The V gene's germline CDR1 is SGHDT and CDR2 YYEEEE. CDR3 length: 14 residues. The DNA for the CDR3 is TGTGCCAGCAGCCCACGGAGGTCTACCGGGGAGCTGTTTTTT. The encoded protein is CASSPRRSTGELFF.

This clonotype was found many times. The CDR3 region has the DNA TGCAGCGTCTCATATAGGGTTGTCAGCGACACTGAAGCTTTCTTT. Protein sequence: CSVSYRVVSDTEAFF. The V call is TRBV29-1, the J call TRBJ1-1; the D is unclear. Germline CDR1 and CDR2: SQVTM and ANQGSEA. Deletions cut 6 bases from V and 3 bases from J, with 20 bases between. This CDR3 is 15 amino acids long.

The chain is built from TRBV6-1 and TRBJ2-1, with D tentatively TRBD1 (5 bases). V lost 6 bases, J lost 1 base, and 16 bases lay in between. The CDR3 is 16 amino acids. Germline V gene lookup returns CDR1 MNHNS and CDR2 SASEGT. CDR3 sequence (DNA): TGTGCCAGCAGCTCGGGCAGGGCCCTTTCCTACAATGAGCAGTTCTTC. This codes for CASSSGRALSYNEQFF.

The V gene is TRBV20-1, the J gene TRBJ1-2, with a tentative D call TRBD1 (5 bases). The CDR3 extends over 15 amino acids. V lost 3 bases and J 0 bases, leaving 14 bases between the germline ends. The germline V gene has CDR1 DFQATT and CDR2 SNEGSKA (reference sequence). CDR3 residues: CSARPSGQANYGYTF. The CDR3 DNA reads TGCAGTGCTAGGCCGAGCGGACAAGCTAACTATGGCTACACCTTC.

J is TRBJ1-1 and V is TRBV3-1, with D unresolved. The CDR3 loop spans 14 amino acids. V was shortened by 2 bases and J by 0 bases, with 7 bases between the two germline ends. Germline CDR1 reads LGHDT; CDR2 reads YNNKEL (reference sequence). CDR3 sequence reads: CASSQSPLNTEAFF. The CDR3, as DNA: TGTGCCAGCAGCCAATCCCCCTTGAACACTGAAGCTTTCTTT. The whole variable domain, remainder taken from reference TRBV3-1 and TRBJ1-1, is DTAVSQTPKYLVTQMGNDKSIKCEQNLGHDTMYWYKQDSKKFLKIMFSYNNKELIINETVPNRFSPKSPDKAHLNLHINSLELGDSAVYFCASSQSPLNTEAFFGQGTRLTVV.

The chain carries TRBV2 and TRBJ2-7; the match to TRBD2 covers 9 bases. There are 14 residues in the CDR3. Losses at the gene ends were 6 bases for V and 2 bases for J; bases not matched to a gene: 5. In germline, CDR1 is SNHLY, CDR2 FYNNEI. Here the CDR3 DNA reads TGTGCCAGCAGCGCTAGCGGGGAAACCTACGAGCAGTACTTC. It yields the protein CASSASGETYEQYF.

This clonotype was seen many times. Compared with germline, one end of the junction differs, possibly owing to a read error. The chain is built from TRBV5-1 and TRBJ2-6; no firm D call. Germline values: CDR1 SGHRS, CDR2 YFSETQ. The CDR3 consists of 13 residues. CDR3 sequence reads: CASSSAGANVLTF. CDR3 in DNA: TGTGCCAGCAGTTCTGCTGGGGCCAACGTCCTGACTTTC.

The J gene is TRBJ1-4, the V gene TRBV28, with TRBD1 as a possible D gene (6 bases). Between the trimmed V and J ends, which lost 6 bases and 0 bases, there was a span of 11 bases. The germline V gene has CDR1 MDHEN and CDR2 SYDVKM. The length of the CDR3 is 15 residues. The CDR3 sequence is CASRARTATNEKLFF. The CDR3 coding sequence is TGTGCCAGCAGAGCAAGGACAGCAACTAATGAAAAACTGTTTTTT. The complete variable domain, with remaining parts taken from reference TRBV28 and TRBJ1-4, reads DVKVTQSSRYLVKRTGEKVFLECVQDMDHENMFWYRQDPGLGLRLIYFSYDVKMKEKGDIPEGYSVSREKKERFSLILESASTNQTSMYLCASRARTATNEKLFFGSGTQLSVL.